The next 21 T cell receptor beta chains were all read from a single sample in a study of blood T cells in healthy people across ages. Alongside a J-beta primer mix, a sample-barcoded 5' primer served in a second PCR lasting about 6 to 12 cycles. From the 5' RACE reads, TCRdb called clonotypes with MiXCR, one entry per CDR3 protein. The data show about 1.4 million distinct CDR3 sequences, roughly 59% seen once. Sequencing used blood. These receptors were obtained from a young man in good health.

The gene calls are TRBV20-1 and TRBJ2-7; 8 nucleotides align to TRBD2. This CDR3 has 13 residues. Germline CDR1 is DFQATT and CDR2 is SNEGSKA (reference sequence). The V segment lost 6 bases and the J segment 0 bases; nucleotides outside the gene matches: 4. The CDR3 nucleotides are TGCAGTGCGCTCGGGAGGGACTCCTACGAGCAGTACTTC. Amino acid sequence: CSALGRDSYEQYF.

Only one count was recorded for this clonotype. This chain links TRBV19 with TRBJ2-4, with TRBD1 matching over 8 bases. Germline lookup yields CDR1 LNHDA and CDR2 SQIVND (reference sequence). V lost 3 bases and J lost 13; bases outside the gene matches: 11. This CDR3 region has 14 residues. CDR3 loop: CASSIYRGIYEQYF. As DNA, the CDR3 is TGTGCCAGTAGTATCTACAGGGGGATTTATGAGCAGTACTTC.

This rearrangement joins TRBV4-1 to TRBJ2-7; weak D call: TRBD2 (5 bases). The better agreement between TRBJ2-5 and the DNA end casts doubt on the J call. This CDR3 is 16 amino acids long. Germline CDR1 MGHRA, CDR2 YSYEKL. Here the CDR3 reads CASSQDLAKGWETQYF. The CDR3 DNA reads TGCGCCAGCAGCCAGGACCTAGCAAAAGGATGGGAGACCCAGTACTTC.

This chain uses TRBV12-3 or TRBV12-4 with TRBJ1-4; no reliable D call. V was clipped by 6 bases and J by 4 bases, with 15 bases between them. The CDR3 length is 15 residues. Here the CDR3 reads CASSPSHSSNEKLFF. Here the CDR3 DNA reads TGTGCCAGCAGCCCCTCGCATTCGAGTAATGAAAAACTGTTTTTT.

The gene calls are TRBV5-1 and TRBJ2-3; D is tentatively TRBD1 or TRBD2 (5 bases each). Germline loops: CDR1 SGHRS, CDR2 YFSETQ. CDR3 length: 16 amino acids. V shed 0 bases and J shed 5 bases, with 16 bases lying between them. The CDR3: CASSLGLGRLEDTQYF. The CDR3 coding sequence is TGCGCCAGCAGCTTGGGGTTGGGACGCTTGGAAGATACGCAGTATTTT.

This clonotype was counted between two and nine times. J is TRBJ2-3 and V is TRBV10-3, with TRBD2 identical over 16 bases. V trimming: 6 bases; J trimming: 3 bases; junction bases outside the gene matches: 6. The CDR3 covers 17 residues. CDR1 ENHRY and CDR2 SYGVKD come from the germline V gene. The CDR3 region is CAISPGTSGGATDTQYF. The CDR3 region has the DNA TGTGCCATCAGCCCCGGGACTAGCGGGGGGGCGACAGATACGCAGTATTTT.

This clonotype was observed a few times. V and J are TRBV5-1 and TRBJ1-2; TRBD1 agrees at 9 bases. The CDR3 totals 15 residues. CDR1 is SGHRS and CDR2 is YFSETQ in the germline V gene. Trimming cost V 4 bases and J 6 bases; bases outside gene matches: 10. The CDR3 bases are TGCGCCAGCAGCCCAGGGACAGGGATCATGGATGGCTACACCTTC. It translates to CASSPGTGIMDGYTF.

This clonotype has only a few counts. The chain combines TRBV7-8 with TRBJ1-4; 7 nucleotides agree with TRBD1. Germline CDR1 reads SGHVS; CDR2 reads FQNEAQ. Trimming removed 4 bases from V and 8 bases from J; junction bases left unmatched: 10. The CDR3 totals 15 residues. This chain's CDR3 is CASSSRQGSGEKLFF. CDR3 sequence (DNA): TGTGCCAGCAGCTCTCGACAGGGATCGGGCGAAAAACTGTTTTTT.

A note on this clonotype: One end of the junction fails to match germline, which may point to a read error. The V gene is TRBV3-1, the J gene TRBJ2-1; D is undetermined. The J call may be incorrect, as the DNA end agrees better with TRBJ2-7. There are 14 residues in the CDR3. Germline lookup yields CDR1 LGHDT and CDR2 YNNKEL (reference sequence). CDR3 loop: CASRQEGSYNEQYF. The DNA for the CDR3 is TGTGCCAGCAGACAAGAAGGTAGCTACAATGAGCAGTACTTC.

The chain recombines TRBV3-1 with TRBJ2-5; D is unresolved. TRBJ2-7 matches the DNA end more closely, so the J call is doubtful. There are 15 residues in the CDR3. CDR1 is LGHDT and CDR2 is YNNKEL in the germline V gene (reference sequence). The CDR3: CASSQDSWQTYEQYF. CDR3 DNA sequence: TGTGCCAGCAGCCAAGATAGTTGGCAGACCTACGAGCAGTACTTC.

This clonotype has a handful of counts. V and J are TRBV12-3 or TRBV12-4 and TRBJ2-5; possibly TRBD1 or TRBD2 for D (5 bases each). The CDR3 has 15 amino acids. V was trimmed by 6 bases and J by 0 bases, leaving 14 bases between them. The DNA of the CDR3 is TGTGCCAGCAGCGACAGTACTAGGGACCAAGAGACCCAGTACTTC. Residues: CASSDSTRDQETQYF.

This chain connects TRBV3-1 to TRBJ2-3; 11 bases line up with TRBD2. The junction had 7 bases not matched to a gene; V was cut back by 5 bases and J by 0 bases. Germline CDR1 is LGHDT and CDR2 is YNNKEL (reference sequence). The CDR3 loop spans 17 amino acids. CDR3 residues: CASSGLAGWSSTDTQYF. The CDR3 DNA follows: TGTGCCAGCAGCGGACTAGCGGGCTGGTCTAGCACAGATACGCAGTATTTT.

The chain has TRBV7-9 and TRBJ2-1; the D is unclear. V was trimmed by 5 bases and J by 0 bases, leaving 14 bases between them. Germline-derived CDR1 and CDR2 are SEHNR and FQNEAQ (reference sequence). The length of the CDR3 is 16 residues. The CDR3 DNA reads as TGTGCCAGCAGCCCCACGTCCGCAGGCTCCTACAATGAGCAGTTCTTC. This gives the protein CASSPTSAGSYNEQFF. The whole variable domain, filled in from reference TRBV7-9 and TRBJ2-1, reads DTGVSQNPRHKITKRGQNVTFRCDPISEHNRLYWYRQTLGQGPEFLTYFQNEAQLEKSRLLSDRFSAERPKGSFSTLEIQRTEQGDSAMYLCASSPTSAGSYNEQFFGPGTRLTVL.

V gene TRBV3-1 combines with J gene TRBJ2-5; 9 bases fit TRBD2. TRBJ2-7 explains the end of the DNA better; the J call may be wrong. The length of the CDR3 is 16 residues. Germline V lookup: CDR1 LGHDT, CDR2 YNNKEL (reference sequence). CDR3: CASSQEAVAGAYEQYF. DNA for the CDR3: TGTGCCAGCAGCCAAGAGGCAGTAGCGGGAGCCTACGAGCAGTACTTC.

V usage is TRBV3-1 and J usage is TRBJ2-1; 10 nucleotides line up with TRBD2. The closer fit of TRBJ2-7 to the DNA end suggests the J call may be wrong. The CDR3 sequence is 17 residues long. Germline CDR1 is LGHDT and CDR2 is YNNKEL (reference sequence). The CDR3 region has the DNA TGTGCCAGCAGCCAAGAAAGCGGGAGGGCCGGGATCGGCGAGCAGTACTTC. This encodes CASSQESGRAGIGEQYF.

Here the CDR3 reads CASNRGGVKNEQYF. The CDR3 DNA reads TGTGCCAGCAATAGAGGCGGGGTGAAAAACGAGCAGTACTTC. The V and J genes are TRBV16 and TRBJ2-5, with D perhaps TRBD2 (6 bases). The J call may be wrong; the DNA end is better matched by TRBJ2-7. The CDR3 totals 14 residues. Germline assignment: CDR1 KGHSY and CDR2 FQNENV.

This sequence joins TRBV7-2 and TRBJ1-1, with D hard to call. The CDR3 is 13 residues long. Germline V lookup: CDR1 SGHTA, CDR2 FQGNSA. V shed 5 bases and J shed 6 bases, with 13 bases lying between them. The chain's CDR3 is CASSPTRRAEAFF. The CDR3 coding sequence is TGTGCCAGCAGCCCTACTCGGAGGGCTGAAGCTTTCTTT.

A word on this clonotype: At one of its ends the junction is not consistent with the germline gene, which may arise from a read error. This chain links TRBV27 with TRBJ2-3; 7 bases line up with TRBD1. Looked up from germline, CDR1 is MNHEY and CDR2 is SMNVEV (reference sequence). This CDR3 spans 17 amino acids. DNA of the CDR3: TGTGCTAGCAGTTTCTTGGGACAGAGAACTAGCACAGATACGCAGTATTTT. Its translation: CASSFLGQRTSTDTQYF.

The rearrangement links TRBV20-1 to TRBJ1-6, with no clear D. CDR3 size: 14 residues. The V gene's germline CDR1 is DFQATT and CDR2 SNEGSKA (reference sequence). Between the trimmed V and J ends, which lost 6 bases and 6 bases, there was a span of 15 bases. CDR3 sequence reads: CSASGFRGNSPLHF. The CDR3 DNA reads TGCAGTGCATCGGGGTTTCGTGGTAATTCACCCCTCCACTTT.

In this sample, this clonotype turned up once. The rearrangement links TRBV7-9 to TRBJ2-7; D remains ambiguous. The CDR3 runs to 14 residues. CDR1 SEHNR and CDR2 FQNEAQ come from the germline V gene (reference sequence). Trimming took 2 bases from V and 3 from J, leaving 11 bases between them. For the CDR3, the DNA is TGTGCCAGCAGCTTAAGTCTTACCAGCTACGAGCAGTACTTC. This gives the protein CASSLSLTSYEQYF. The entire variable domain, with the rest obtained from reference TRBV7-9 and TRBJ2-7, is as follows: DTGVSQNPRHKITKRGQNVTFRCDPISEHNRLYWYRQTLGQGPEFLTYFQNEAQLEKSRLLSDRFSAERPKGSFSTLEIQRTEQGDSAMYLCASSLSLTSYEQYFGPGTRLTVT.

This clonotype was recorded a few times. This sequence joins TRBV11-1 and TRBJ2-1; D gene ambiguous. V lost 0 bases to trimming and J lost 8 bases, with 20 bases between them. The CDR3 consists of 17 residues. Germline loops: CDR1 SGHAT, CDR2 FQDESV (reference sequence). The CDR3 region has the DNA TGTGCCAGCAGCTTAGCGCCACGGGCCGCCGCGGTGGATGAGCAGTTCTTC. It codes for CASSLAPRAAAVDEQFF.